The rows below give T cell receptor beta chains drawn from one sample of a study of beta chain features in type 1 diabetes. This table comes from immunoSEQ multiplex PCR, and its TCRdb copy is limited to in-frame clones, with some not included. Of 150,000 to 190,000 clones in the sample, around 10% were seen once. Input material: central memory CD4+ T cells from blood. These receptors originate from a man aged 18-30 years in good health. Both conserved end residues are part of each CDR3. Fields, in order: J gene, clone size, V gene, D gene, CDR3 DNA, CDR3 protein. A D gene is named only where the DNA matches it firmly. Size is omitted from some rows. Given values are once, few, many or a class for expanded clones.

j_call: TRBJ1-1
clone_size: .
v_call: TRBV6-4
d_call: .
cdr3_nt: TGTGCCAGCAGTGTCACAACGAACACTGAAGCTTTCTTT
cdr3_aa: CASSVTTNTEAFF

j_call: TRBJ2-5
clone_size: many
v_call: TRBV5-4
d_call: .
cdr3_nt: TGTGCCAGCAGCCCCGAGGGGACCTCCGAGACCCAGTACTTC
cdr3_aa: CASSPEGTSETQYF

j_call: TRBJ1-3
clone_size: .
v_call: TRBV2
d_call: .
cdr3_nt: TGTGCCAGCAGTGTCCGCTTGTGGGCAGGGTCGCCTGGAAACACCATATATTTT
cdr3_aa: CASSVRLWAGSPGNTIYF

j_call: TRBJ2-5
clone_size: .
v_call: TRBV9
d_call: TRBD2
cdr3_nt: TGTGCCAGCAGCGTTGCCGGGACTAGCGGGAGGGGCCAAGAGACCCAGTACTTC
cdr3_aa: CASSVAGTSGRGQETQYF

j_call: TRBJ2-5
clone_size: .
v_call: TRBV5-1
d_call: TRBD2
cdr3_nt: TGCGCCAGCAGCTCGGGACTAGCGGGAGCCCAAGAGACCCAGTACTTC
cdr3_aa: CASSSGLAGAQETQYF

j_call: TRBJ2-1
clone_size: few
v_call: TRBV7-2
d_call: .
cdr3_nt: TGTGCCAGCAGCTTAGCTCGAAGCGGAGGTTGGTTCTTC
cdr3_aa: CASSLARSGGWFF

j_call: TRBJ2-5
clone_size: .
v_call: TRBV6-5
d_call: TRBD2
cdr3_nt: TGTGCCAGCAGCCGACTAGCGGGAGGGCAAGAGACCCAGTACTTC
cdr3_aa: CASSRLAGGQETQYF

j_call: TRBJ2-1
clone_size: few
v_call: TRBV4-3
d_call: .
cdr3_nt: TGCGCCAGCAGCCAGGAACCCGGACTCTACAATGAGCAGTTCTTC
cdr3_aa: CASSQEPGLYNEQFF

j_call: TRBJ2-7
clone_size: few
v_call: TRBV5-6
d_call: .
cdr3_nt: TGTGCCAGCAGCTTGTTCTCCTACGAGCAGTACTTC
cdr3_aa: CASSLFSYEQYF

j_call: TRBJ2-2
clone_size: .
v_call: TRBV7-2
d_call: TRBD2
cdr3_nt: TGTGCCAGCAGCCTAGCGGGTACGAACACCGGGGAGCTGTTTTTT
cdr3_aa: CASSLAGTNTGELFF

j_call: TRBJ1-1
clone_size: .
v_call: TRBV7-6
d_call: TRBD1
cdr3_nt: TGTGCCAGCAGCTCCGACAGGGGGAACACTGAAGCTTTCTTT
cdr3_aa: CASSSDRGNTEAFF

j_call: TRBJ1-1
clone_size: .
v_call: TRBV5-4
d_call: TRBD1
cdr3_nt: TGTGCCAGCAGCGGGACAGGGGGCGCTAACGCTGAAGCTTTCTTT
cdr3_aa: CASSGTGGANAEAFF

j_call: TRBJ1-1
clone_size: few
v_call: TRBV7-2
d_call: .
cdr3_nt: TGTGCCAGCAGCTTAAGAACAGGGTTTTTTTACACTGAAGCTTTCTTT
cdr3_aa: CASSLRTGFFYTEAFF

j_call: TRBJ2-1
clone_size: few
v_call: TRBV9
d_call: .
cdr3_nt: TGTGCCAGCAGCTCACCGGGTCCTTCCAGCTCCTACAATGAGCAGTTCTTC
cdr3_aa: CASSSPGPSSSYNEQFF

j_call: TRBJ2-1
clone_size: few
v_call: TRBV6-6
d_call: TRBD1
cdr3_nt: TGTGCCAGCAGTTACGACAGGGCCTCCTACAATGAGCAGTTCTTC
cdr3_aa: CASSYDRASYNEQFF

j_call: TRBJ2-3
clone_size: many
v_call: TRBV4-3
d_call: TRBD2
cdr3_nt: TGCGCCAGCAGCCAAGATCTCATGGGTAGCGGGCGGTCTAGCACAGATACGCAGTATTTT
cdr3_aa: CASSQDLMGSGRSSTDTQYF

j_call: TRBJ2-1
clone_size: few
v_call: TRBV7-2
d_call: TRBD2
cdr3_nt: TGTGCCAGCAGCATCACTAGCGGGGGGAGGGATGAGCAGTTCTTC
cdr3_aa: CASSITSGGRDEQFF

j_call: TRBJ2-3
clone_size: few
v_call: TRBV29-1
d_call: .
cdr3_nt: TGCAGCGCCCGCCCGGGAGATACGCAGTATTTT
cdr3_aa: CSARPGDTQYF

j_call: TRBJ2-3
clone_size: few
v_call: TRBV7-2
d_call: .
cdr3_nt: TGTGCCAGCAGCTTAGGCAGCCGGGTCGCTAGCACAGATACGCAGTATTTT
cdr3_aa: CASSLGSRVASTDTQYF

j_call: TRBJ1-4
clone_size: .
v_call: TRBV29-1
d_call: .
cdr3_nt: TGCAGCGTAAAACAGAACAATGAAAAACTGTTTTTT
cdr3_aa: CSVKQNNEKLFF

j_call: TRBJ2-3
clone_size: few
v_call: TRBV9
d_call: .
cdr3_nt: TGTGCCAGCAGCCCAGGCTACACAGATACGCAGTATTTT
cdr3_aa: CASSPGYTDTQYF

j_call: TRBJ2-3
clone_size: few
v_call: TRBV30
d_call: TRBD2
cdr3_nt: TGTGCCTGGGGGAAGGGAGGGTTCACAGATACGCAGTATTTT
cdr3_aa: CAWGKGGFTDTQYF

j_call: TRBJ1-2
clone_size: many
v_call: TRBV7-9
d_call: TRBD1
cdr3_nt: TGTGCCAGCAGCTACTCCACAGGGGGAGGCTACACCTTC
cdr3_aa: CASSYSTGGGYTF

j_call: TRBJ2-3
clone_size: many
v_call: TRBV7-9
d_call: .
cdr3_nt: TGTGCCAGCAGCTTAAGAGATACGCAGTATTTT
cdr3_aa: CASSLRDTQYF

j_call: TRBJ2-2
clone_size: few
v_call: TRBV7-9
d_call: TRBD1
cdr3_nt: TGTGCCAGCAGCGGGACAGCTCGGGGGGAGCTGTTTTTT
cdr3_aa: CASSGTARGELFF

j_call: TRBJ1-2
clone_size: many
v_call: TRBV30
d_call: TRBD1
cdr3_nt: TGTGCCTGGAGTGTACAGGGGGCCGGCTATGGCTACACCTTC
cdr3_aa: CAWSVQGAGYGYTF

j_call: TRBJ2-1
clone_size: .
v_call: TRBV15
d_call: .
cdr3_nt: TGTGCCACCAGCAGAAATCTAGAGGACGAGCAGTTCTTC
cdr3_aa: CATSRNLEDEQFF

j_call: TRBJ2-5
clone_size: few
v_call: TRBV4-2
d_call: .
cdr3_nt: TGTGCCAGCAGCCGCCAGGAGACCCAGTACTTC
cdr3_aa: CASSRQETQYF

j_call: TRBJ2-5
clone_size: few
v_call: TRBV29-1
d_call: TRBD1
cdr3_nt: TGCAGCGTTAGACAGGGACGGGAGACCCAGTACTTC
cdr3_aa: CSVRQGRETQYF

j_call: TRBJ1-2
clone_size: many
v_call: TRBV28
d_call: TRBD1
cdr3_nt: TGTGCCAGCAGTCGACAGGGGGCTGTCTATGGCTACACCTTC
cdr3_aa: CASSRQGAVYGYTF